This TCR beta chain came from a study of identical twins. This clonotype has more than one count but fewer than ten. Its target is unknown. Study-wide results and limits: Analyses based on zero insertions could be partly confounded by invariant MAIT and iNKT cells.

MiXCR, applied by TCRdb to the 5' RACE reads, yields one record per CDR3 protein. This table has about 660,000 distinct CDR3 sequences, under 9% appearing once. The CDR3 runs 15 residues. Trimming pared 5 bases from V and 4 bases from J, leaving 14 bases between. CDR1 and CDR2 from the germline V gene are SGHTA and FQGTGA. These records were also assigned to another study, of yellow fever vaccine responses in identical twins. As reported in that work: Reported findings indicate that twins' vaccine T cell responses seemed partially convergent, partially personalized.

The receptor was isolated from a young woman in good health. The sequenced sample consisted of PBMCs. V is TRBV7-3 and J is TRBJ2-2; D is unclear. The CDR3 DNA reads TGTGCCAGCAGCCCGTTTGTGTTCGGCACCGGGGAGCTGTTTTTT. Translating it yields CASSPFVFGTGELFF.